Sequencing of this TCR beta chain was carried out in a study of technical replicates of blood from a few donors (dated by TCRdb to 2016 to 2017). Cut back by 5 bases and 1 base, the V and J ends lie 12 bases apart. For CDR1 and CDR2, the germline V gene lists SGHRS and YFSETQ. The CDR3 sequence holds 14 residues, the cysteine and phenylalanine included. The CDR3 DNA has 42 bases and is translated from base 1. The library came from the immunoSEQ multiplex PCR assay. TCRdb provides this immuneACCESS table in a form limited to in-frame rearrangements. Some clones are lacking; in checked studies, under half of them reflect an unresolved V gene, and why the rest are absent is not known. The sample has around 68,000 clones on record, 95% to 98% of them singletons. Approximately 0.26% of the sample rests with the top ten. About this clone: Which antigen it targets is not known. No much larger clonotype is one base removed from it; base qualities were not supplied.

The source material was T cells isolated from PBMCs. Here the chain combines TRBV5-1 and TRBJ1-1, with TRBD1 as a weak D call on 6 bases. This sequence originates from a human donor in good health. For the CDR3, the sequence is CASSDDRRNTEAFF. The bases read TGCGCCAGCAGTGACGACAGGAGGAACACTGAAGCTTTCTTT.